The present entry profiles one TCR beta chain with its context. Other nucleotide sequences in the sample specify the same CDR3. The sample originates from a study of blood T cell repertoires in COVID-19. CDR3 length: 13 amino acids. Per the germline V gene, CDR1 is KGHSH and CDR2 is LQKENI. Trimming removed 3 bases at V and 2 bases at J, with 7 bases between. Assay used: immunoSEQ multiplex PCR; TCRdb lists only in-frame clones, some missing. Altogether 120,000 to 150,000 clones are present, 85% being singletons, with the ten largest covering under 3%. The sample consisted of peripheral blood. V is TRBV18 and J is TRBJ1-2, with D possibly matching TRBD1 (5 bases). This receptor was identified in a middle-aged woman with active or convalescent COVID-19. This chain's CDR3 is CASSPGGNYGYTF. The CDR3 DNA reads as TGTGCCAGCTCACCGGGGGGAAACTATGGCTACACCTTC.